Presented here are 23 T cell receptor beta chains from one specimen sequenced in a study of shared clonotypes between healthy human individuals. Clones were read by immunoSEQ multiplex PCR, and TCRdb kept only the in-frame ones, dropping some. The sample records about 2.4 million clones, approximately 93% being singletons. The sample taken for sequencing was naive CD4+ T cells from PBMCs. Described subset: CD45RA+ positively selected. The receptors come from a man aged 18-30 years in good health. Some clones in this sample may be carry-over from other donors' samples.

The CDR3 DNA reads as TGTGCCAGCAGCTCCCCCGAGCTCCGGTTCACCGGGGAGCTGTTTTTT. It specifies CASSSPELRFTGELFF. V and J are TRBV5-6 and TRBJ2-2; D unresolved. The germline V and J ends were trimmed by 3 bases and 4 bases, with 16 bases remaining between them. This CDR3 is 16 amino acids long. Germline V gene sequence: CDR1 SGHDT, CDR2 YYEEEE.

Note on this clone: Other DNA sequences in the sample encode the same CDR3. The chain links TRBV5-4 to TRBJ2-3; D is ambiguous. The CDR3 loop spans 14 amino acids. The germline gives CDR1 SGHNT, CDR2 YYREEE (reference sequence). Trimming took 0 bases from V and 0 from J, leaving 5 bases between them. CDR3 bases: TGTGCCAGCAGCTTGGTGTCGAGCACAGATACGCAGTATTTT. It encodes CASSLVSSTDTQYF.

The J gene is TRBJ1-2, the V gene TRBV19; possibly TRBD1 for D (5 bases). The germline V and J ends were trimmed by 2 bases and 6 bases, with 13 bases remaining between them. The CDR3 has 14 residues. CDR1 and CDR2 from the germline V gene are LNHDA and SQIVND (reference sequence). In DNA, the CDR3 is TGTGCCAGTAGTATAAACTTGGCAGGGAATGGCTACACCTTC. Translated, it gives CASSINLAGNGYTF.

This clone appeared a single time. This specimen includes other DNA sequences encoding the same CDR3. This chain joins TRBV28 and TRBJ2-7; no clear D gene. The V and J ends lost 6 bases and 0 bases respectively, with 6 bases between them. The CDR3 consists of 12 residues. The germline V gene encodes CDR1 MDHEN and CDR2 SYDVKM. The CDR3 DNA sequence: TGTGCCAGCAGAAGCGACTCCTACGAGCAGTACTTC. This codes for CASRSDSYEQYF.

The chain carries TRBV6-5 and TRBJ1-3; D ambiguous. Trimming took 8 bases from V and 0 from J, leaving 14 bases between them. The CDR3 is 15 amino acids. Germline CDR1 and CDR2: MNHEY and SVGAGI. The CDR3 spells CASRATSLSGNTIYF. DNA for the CDR3: TGTGCCAGCCGGGCAACATCCCTCTCTGGAAACACCATATATTTT.

The chain links TRBV20-1 to TRBJ2-7; unclear D gene. The CDR3 loop spans 9 amino acids. Trimming took 5 bases from V and 6 from J, leaving 5 bases between them. In germline, CDR1 is DFQATT, CDR2 SNEGSKA (reference sequence). The CDR3 region is CSALPEQYF. In DNA form, the CDR3 reads TGCAGTGCTCTCCCCGAGCAGTACTTC.

The chain has TRBV9 and TRBJ2-5; 9 bases are a match to TRBD1. There are 15 residues in the CDR3. The V gene's germline CDR1 is SGDLS and CDR2 YYNGEE. V was clipped by 4 bases and J by 4 bases; unmatched bases: 8. Here the CDR3 DNA reads TGTGCCAGCAGCAAAGGAACAGGGGGCGCAGAGACCCAGTACTTC. As protein: CASSKGTGGAETQYF. The variable domain in full, completed from reference TRBV9 and TRBJ2-5, reads DSGVTQTPKHLITATGQRVTLRCSPRSGDLSVYWYQQSLDQGLQFLIQYYNGEERAKGNILERFSAQQFPDLHSELNLSSLELGDSALYFCASSKGTGGAETQYFGPGTRLLVL.

The chain uses TRBV21-1 and TRBJ2-3. TRBV21-1 is classified as a pseudogene. This CDR3 is 18 amino acids long. CDR3 DNA sequence: TGTGCCAGCAGCAACGTGGGGGAAAGGGTAAGATTAGCAGATACGCAGTATTTT. Its protein product is CASSNVGERVRLADTQYF.

This clone was picked up a small number of times. The chain is built from TRBV11-2 and TRBJ1-1; D unclear. CDR1 and CDR2 (germline): SGHAT, FQNNGV. This CDR3 has 13 amino acids. V lost 5 bases, J lost 6 bases, and 13 bases lay in between. CDR3 in amino acids: CASSRERGPEAFF. The CDR3, as DNA: TGTGCCAGCAGCCGAGAACGTGGCCCTGAAGCTTTCTTT.

CDR3 loop: CASSNGQGYNEQFF. The CDR3 DNA reads TGCGCCAGCAGCAACGGACAGGGTTACAATGAGCAGTTCTTC. V usage is TRBV5-1 and J usage is TRBJ2-1, with TRBD1 matching over 8 bases. The germline gives CDR1 SGHRS, CDR2 YFSETQ. This CDR3 has 14 residues. V was pared by 4 bases and J by 4 bases, with 4 bases of the junction left unmatched. Filled out from reference TRBV5-1 and TRBJ2-1, the complete variable domain reads KAGVTQTPRYLIKTRGQQVTLSCSPISGHRSVSWYQQTPGQGLQFLFEYFSETQRNKGNFPGRFSGRQFSNSRSEMNVSTLELGDSALYLCASSNGQGYNEQFFGPGTRLTVL.

The chain is built from TRBV19 and TRBJ1-2; 7 nucleotides match TRBD1. CDR3 size: 14 residues. Per germline, CDR1 LNHDA and CDR2 SQIVND (reference sequence). J was trimmed by 3 bases and V by 3 bases; bases with no gene match: 4. The CDR3 reads CASSIRGMDYGYTF. The DNA for the CDR3 is TGTGCCAGTAGTATCAGGGGGATGGACTATGGCTACACCTTC.

The chain joins TRBV19 to TRBJ2-1; possibly TRBD2 for D (7 bases). From germline, CDR1 is LNHDA and CDR2 SQIVND (reference sequence). V lost 6 bases to trimming and J lost 8 bases, with 20 bases between them. The CDR3 has 15 amino acids. The CDR3 here is CASRGGVASPHEQFF. CDR3 coding DNA: TGTGCCAGTAGAGGGGGGGTAGCCTCTCCCCATGAGCAGTTCTTC.

This chain joins TRBV5-8 and TRBJ1-5; D gene ambiguous. CDR1 is SGHTS, CDR2 YDEGEE, per germline. This CDR3 is built from 15 residues. The germline V and J ends were trimmed by 6 bases and 0 bases, with 13 bases remaining between them. In DNA form, the CDR3 reads TGTGCCAGCATCAAGGGAGATTATAGCAATCAGCCCCAGCATTTT. It encodes CASIKGDYSNQPQHF.

The sample holds a few counts of this clone. This sample also contains other DNA sequences that code for the same CDR3. J is TRBJ1-1 and V is TRBV19; tentatively, D is TRBD1 (5 bases). Deletions cut 3 bases from V and 5 bases from J, with 7 bases between. The germline CDR1 and CDR2 sequences are LNHDA and SQIVND (reference sequence). The CDR3 has 12 amino acids. CDR3 region: CASSMGGTEAFF. As DNA, the CDR3 is TGTGCCAGTAGTATGGGGGGTACTGAAGCTTTCTTT.

This clone appeared once. V and J are TRBV5-1 and TRBJ1-4; 9 bases map to TRBD1. CDR1 is SGHRS and CDR2 is YFSETQ in the germline V gene. The junction had 10 bases not matched to a gene; V was cut back by 0 bases and J by 1 base. The CDR3 has 19 residues. The CDR3 protein is CASSLVGTGGRRTNEKLFF. CDR3 coding DNA: TGCGCCAGCAGCTTGGTAGGAACAGGGGGCAGGAGAACTAATGAAAAACTGTTTTTT.

The chain is built from TRBV9 and TRBJ2-5; D may be TRBD1 (5 bases). The V gene's germline CDR1 is SGDLS and CDR2 YYNGEE. The CDR3 runs to 15 residues. V was pared by 0 bases and J by 0 bases, with 9 bases between. DNA of the CDR3: TGTGCCAGCAGCGTAGGGGCAGGGTACCAAGAGACCCAGTACTTC. Protein product: CASSVGAGYQETQYF.

This clone came up a few times. The same CDR3 arises from other DNA sequences in this sample as well. V gene TRBV9 combines with J gene TRBJ1-2; 10 bases match TRBD1. Germline V gene sequence: CDR1 SGDLS, CDR2 YYNGEE. CDR3 length: 14 residues. With V trimmed by 3 bases and J by 2 bases, 1 base remained unmatched. The CDR3 DNA reads TGTGCCAGCAGCGCGGGACAGGGGAACTATGGCTACACCTTC. Residues: CASSAGQGNYGYTF.

Regarding this clone: In the same sample, other DNA sequences code for this CDR3. This chain connects TRBV5-1 to TRBJ2-5; D uncertain. Per the germline V gene, CDR1 is SGHRS and CDR2 is YFSETQ. CDR3 length: 11 amino acids. V lost 4 bases and J lost 2, with 3 bases in between. The CDR3 DNA is TGCGCCAGCAGCAAACAAGAGACCCAGTACTTC. This sequence encodes CASSKQETQYF. The full variable domain, with the rest looked up from reference TRBV5-1 and TRBJ2-5, is KAGVTQTPRYLIKTRGQQVTLSCSPISGHRSVSWYQQTPGQGLQFLFEYFSETQRNKGNFPGRFSGRQFSNSRSEMNVSTLELGDSALYLCASSKQETQYFGPGTRLLVL.

J is TRBJ1-3 and V is TRBV19, with D hard to call. With 7 bases removed from V and 2 bases from J, the gap between germline ends came to 12 bases. This CDR3 comprises 14 residues. In germline, CDR1 is LNHDA, CDR2 SQIVND (reference sequence). This CDR3 is CASTGVGPGNTIYF. The CDR3 coding sequence is TGTGCCAGTACTGGGGTCGGCCCTGGAAACACCATATATTTT. Full variable domain (outside the CDR3, taken from reference TRBV19 and TRBJ1-3): DGGITQSPKYLFRKEGQNVTLSCEQNLNHDAMYWYRQDPGQGLRLIYYSQIVNDFQKGDIAEGYSVSREKKESFPLTVTSAQKNPTAFYLCASTGVGPGNTIYFGEGSWLTVV.

This chain connects TRBV29-1 to TRBJ1-1; maybe TRBD1 (6 bases). Germline V gene sequence: CDR1 SQVTM, CDR2 ANQGSEA. The CDR3 extends over 16 amino acids. V was shortened by 6 bases and J by 0 bases, with 20 bases between the two germline ends. This CDR3 reads CSVLNTGFDMNTEAFF. In DNA form, the CDR3 reads TGCAGCGTATTAAACACAGGGTTCGATATGAACACTGAAGCTTTCTTT.

The V call is TRBV7-9, the J call TRBJ2-1; D call uncertain. The CDR3 is made up of 12 amino acids. Trimming cost V 1 base and J 8 bases, with 6 bases left between them. Germline CDR1 and CDR2: SEHNR and FQNEAQ (reference sequence). CDR3 in DNA: TGTGCCAGCAGCTTAGGTCAGTATGAGCAGTTCTTC. Protein product: CASSLGQYEQFF.

The chain employs TRBV7-9 and TRBJ2-1; D remains unclear. The CDR3 sequence is 12 residues long. Trimming removed 5 bases at V and 6 bases at J, with 8 bases between. The V gene's germline CDR1 is SEHNR and CDR2 FQNEAQ (reference sequence). The CDR3 is CASSLTINEQFF. CDR3 sequence (DNA): TGTGCCAGCAGCCTGACCATCAATGAGCAGTTCTTC.

CDR3 amino acids: CASSPASGTYEQYF. DNA for the CDR3: TGCGCCAGCAGTCCGGCTAGCGGAACCTACGAGCAGTACTTC. V is TRBV23-1 and J is TRBJ2-7, with 7 bases lining up with TRBD2. TRBV23-1 qualifies as an ORF whose function is uncertain. This CDR3 is 14 amino acids long. The J segment lost 2 bases and the V segment lost 4 bases, leaving 5 bases of the junction unmatched.